What follows are 22 T cell receptor beta chains derived from one specimen sequenced in a study of blood T cell repertoires in COVID-19. Produced via immunoSEQ multiplex PCR; TCRdb's table is partial and in-frame only. The repertoire holds 150,000 to 200,000 clones, with 86% as singletons. Source material: PBMCs or T cells enriched from blood (not recorded which). These receptors originate from a woman aged 40 to 49 in a cohort exposed to, infected with or recovered from COVID-19 (not recorded which).

This sequence joins TRBV2 and TRBJ1-1; 8 nucleotides agree with TRBD1. The CDR3 covers 15 residues. Germline CDR1 SNHLY, CDR2 FYNNEI. V shed 0 bases and J 6 bases; nucleotides not matched to a gene: 6. CDR3 in amino acids: CASSEATGVTAEAFF. The DNA of the CDR3 is TGTGCCAGCAGTGAAGCGACAGGGGTAACCGCTGAAGCTTTCTTT.

This chain uses TRBV4-1 with TRBJ2-7, with D possibly TRBD1 on 5 matching bases. Germline assignment: CDR1 MGHRA and CDR2 YSYEKL. This CDR3 region has 12 residues. Trimming removed 5 bases from V and 6 bases from J, with 11 bases in between. CDR3 DNA: TGCGCCAGCAGCGGGGCCCACGGCGAGCAGTACTTC. Protein: CASSGAHGEQYF.

The V call is TRBV9, the J call TRBJ2-7, with D possibly TRBD2 on 5 matching bases. Germline V gene data show CDR1 as SGDLS and CDR2 as YYNGEE. The CDR3 runs 15 residues. Trimming removed 4 bases at V and 0 bases at J, with 14 bases between. This CDR3 reads CASSTRGSGSYEQYF. CDR3 DNA: TGTGCCAGCAGCACAAGAGGGTCTGGCTCCTACGAGCAGTACTTC.

The CDR3 here is CASRDGQGGTEAFF. The CDR3 DNA follows: TGTGCCAGCAGGGACGGACAGGGTGGCACTGAAGCTTTCTTT. The V call is TRBV2, the J call TRBJ1-1; 8 bases are a match to TRBD1. Per germline, CDR1 SNHLY and CDR2 FYNNEI. This CDR3 region has 14 residues. The junction had 7 bases not matched to a gene; V was cut back by 6 bases and J by 4 bases.

The V gene is TRBV12-3 or TRBV12-4, the J gene TRBJ2-7, with D maybe TRBD1 (6 bases). The CDR3 runs 13 residues. Trimming took 3 bases from V and 2 from J, leaving 8 bases between them. The CDR3 nucleotides read TGTGCCAGCAGTTTTGGGACAACCTACGAGCAGTACTTC. This translates into CASSFGTTYEQYF.

The V gene is TRBV7-8, the J gene TRBJ2-3, with D perhaps matching TRBD1 (6 bases). CDR1 is SGHVS and CDR2 is FQNEAQ in the germline V gene. Trimming stripped 5 bases from V and 1 base from J, with 13 bases between. The CDR3 is 15 amino acids. This CDR3 reads CASSPLDSRTDTQYF. CDR3 bases: TGTGCCAGCAGCCCACTGGACAGCCGCACAGATACGCAGTATTTT.

The DNA of the CDR3 is TGTGCCAGCAGCCAAGAGTCCCGAGAGTTATATGGCTACACCTTC. It encodes CASSQESRELYGYTF. The chain has TRBV3-1 (or the pseudogene TRBV3-2) and TRBJ1-2; D is unclear. The CDR3 is 15 amino acids. With 0 bases removed from V and 5 bases from J, the gap between germline ends came to 13 bases. Germline CDR1 LGHDT, CDR2 YNNKEL (reference sequence).

CDR3 DNA: TGTGCCAGCAGTCTCCCTAGCGGTGAGCAGTTCTTC. It translates to CASSLPSGEQFF. The chain uses TRBV7-8 and TRBJ2-1, with 7 bases matching TRBD2. This CDR3 has 12 amino acids. The J segment lost 9 bases and the V segment lost 6 bases, leaving 5 bases of the junction unmatched. Germline assignment: CDR1 SGHVS and CDR2 FQNEAQ.

This chain connects TRBV18 to TRBJ2-3; 9 bases map to TRBD1. Germline-derived CDR1 and CDR2 are KGHSH and LQKENI. The V and J ends lost 5 bases and 7 bases, in that order; junction bases with no gene match: 7. This CDR3 contains 14 residues. The CDR3 is CASSGTGFPNTQYF. Here the CDR3 DNA reads TGTGCCAGCTCAGGGACAGGGTTCCCTAATACGCAGTATTTT.

The chain employs TRBV7-2 and TRBJ2-1; D is possibly TRBD2 (6 bases). V was trimmed by 2 bases and J by 10 bases, leaving 9 bases between them. The CDR3 consists of 12 residues. Germline-derived CDR1 and CDR2 are SGHTA and FQGNSA. The CDR3 sequence: CASSLSRGEQFF. The CDR3 DNA follows: TGTGCCAGCAGCTTATCGCGGGGCGAGCAGTTCTTC.

The rearrangement uses TRBV2 and TRBJ2-7, with D uncertain. This CDR3 has 12 amino acids. The germline V gene has CDR1 SNHLY and CDR2 FYNNEI. V dropped 4 bases and J dropped 3 bases, with 7 bases sitting between them. CDR3 bases: TGTGCCAGCAGTGGGAGTGGCTACGAGCAGTACTTC. Encoded protein: CASSGSGYEQYF.

This clone came up once. The V call is TRBV2, the J call TRBJ1-1, with TRBD1 matching 7 bases. J was trimmed by 1 base and V by 4 bases; bases with no gene match: 3. CDR3 length: 14 residues. Germline V gene lookup returns CDR1 SNHLY and CDR2 FYNNEI. The CDR3 is CASSAYRGNTEAFF. In DNA, the CDR3 is TGTGCCAGCAGTGCATACAGGGGGAACACTGAAGCTTTCTTT.

The gene calls are TRBV7-6 and TRBJ1-5, with D hard to call. The CDR3 sequence is 13 residues long. V lost 2 bases and J 7 bases, leaving 9 bases between the germline ends. Germline CDR1 reads SGHVS; CDR2 reads FNYEAQ. CDR3 in amino acids: CASSLSGGQPQHF. CDR3 coding DNA: TGTGCCAGCAGCTTATCGGGAGGACAGCCCCAGCATTTT.

The J gene is TRBJ2-7, the V gene TRBV13, with D perhaps TRBD1 (5 bases). V was pared by 5 bases and J by 2 bases, with 13 bases between. This CDR3 contains 14 residues. The germline gives CDR1 PRHDT, CDR2 FYEKMQ (reference sequence). CDR3: CASSPGAGTYEQYF. Written as DNA, the CDR3 is TGTGCCAGCAGCCCTGGGGCTGGGACCTACGAGCAGTACTTC. Using reference TRBV13 and TRBJ2-7 for the parts outside the CDR3, the full variable domain is AAGVIQSPRHLIKEKRETATLKCYPIPRHDTVYWYQQGPGQDPQFLISFYEKMQSDKGSIPDRFSAQQFSDYHSELNMSSLELGDSALYFCASSPGAGTYEQYFGPGTRLTVT.

J is TRBJ2-1 and V is TRBV27, with D possibly matching TRBD2 (7 bases). Germline V gives CDR1 MNHEY, CDR2 SMNVEV (reference sequence). Trimming took off 3 bases at V and 4 bases at J, with 13 bases between the two ends. This CDR3 comprises 15 residues. The CDR3 DNA follows: TGTGCCAGCAGTTTGGGCGGGGGCGCTTACAATGAGCAGTTCTTC. Translated, it gives CASSLGGGAYNEQFF.

This clone was detected once. V and J are TRBV10-3 and TRBJ1-2; a weak D match, TRBD1 (5 bases). This CDR3 contains 15 residues. Trimming stripped 10 bases from V and 0 bases from J, with 18 bases between. Germline-derived CDR1 and CDR2 are ENHRY and SYGVKD. CDR3 in amino acids: CATGGGTAANYGYTF. As DNA, the CDR3 is TGTGCCACCGGCGGAGGGACGGCGGCTAACTATGGCTACACCTTC.

The chain recombines TRBV4-1 with TRBJ2-5; 13 nucleotides align to TRBD2. With V trimmed by 0 bases and J by 4 bases, 8 bases remained unmatched. There are 18 residues in the CDR3. Germline CDR1 reads MGHRA; CDR2 reads YSYEKL. The CDR3 DNA reads as TGCGCCAGCAGCCAAGATACTAGCGGGAGGGCCGTGGTAGAGACCCAGTACTTC. Amino acids: CASSQDTSGRAVVETQYF.

V is TRBV7-2 and J is TRBJ2-1; D is perhaps TRBD2 (5 bases). This CDR3 spans 14 amino acids. The germline V gene has CDR1 SGHTA and CDR2 FQGNSA. V was trimmed by 0 bases and J by 5 bases, leaving 8 bases between them. The CDR3 loop is CASSLAGADNEQFF. The CDR3 bases are TGTGCCAGCAGCTTAGCGGGAGCGGACAATGAGCAGTTCTTC. Filled out from reference TRBV7-2 and TRBJ2-1, the complete variable domain reads GAGVSQSPSNKVTEKGKDVELRCDPISGHTALYWYRQSLGQGLEFLIYFQGNSAPDKSGLPSDRFSAERTGGSVSTLTIQRTQQEDSAVYLCASSLAGADNEQFFGPGTRLTVL.

The sample holds one count of this clone. The chain combines TRBV28 with TRBJ2-2; 8 bases agree with TRBD1. CDR3 length equals 14 residues. The V gene end was trimmed by 8 bases and the J gene end by 4 bases; junction bases not matched to a gene: 6. The germline V gene has CDR1 MDHEN and CDR2 SYDVKM. For the CDR3, the DNA is TGTGCCAGCGGACCCGGGACAGGCACCGGGGAGCTGTTTTTT. This codes for CASGPGTGTGELFF.

V is TRBV6-5 and J is TRBJ1-5; D not certain. Germline CDR1 reads MNHEY; CDR2 reads SVGAGI. V gave up 0 bases and J gave up 5 bases, with 11 bases separating them. The CDR3 consists of 15 residues. The CDR3 DNA follows: TGTGCCAGCAGTTACTCGATGACCAGCGATCAGCCCCAGCATTTT. Protein product: CASSYSMTSDQPQHF.

V is TRBV4-1 and J is TRBJ1-2; D is unresolved. Germline-derived CDR1 and CDR2 are MGHRA and YSYEKL. V lost 4 bases to trimming and J lost 5 bases, with 8 bases between them. There are 12 residues in the CDR3. The chain's CDR3 is CASSREDYGYTF. The CDR3 DNA reads as TGCGCCAGCAGCCGCGAAGATTATGGCTACACCTTC.

This clone was detected a few times. The gene calls are TRBV6-9 and TRBJ2-7, with TRBD2 identical over 7 bases. Germline V gene sequence: CDR1 MNHGY, CDR2 SVAAGI. V shed 6 bases and J 7 bases; nucleotides not matched to a gene: 24. The CDR3 has 18 amino acids. The CDR3 region is CASSPLGQARPSGLEQYF. The CDR3 nucleotides read TGTGCCAGCAGCCCGCTCGGTCAGGCCCGCCCTTCGGGACTAGAGCAGTACTTC.